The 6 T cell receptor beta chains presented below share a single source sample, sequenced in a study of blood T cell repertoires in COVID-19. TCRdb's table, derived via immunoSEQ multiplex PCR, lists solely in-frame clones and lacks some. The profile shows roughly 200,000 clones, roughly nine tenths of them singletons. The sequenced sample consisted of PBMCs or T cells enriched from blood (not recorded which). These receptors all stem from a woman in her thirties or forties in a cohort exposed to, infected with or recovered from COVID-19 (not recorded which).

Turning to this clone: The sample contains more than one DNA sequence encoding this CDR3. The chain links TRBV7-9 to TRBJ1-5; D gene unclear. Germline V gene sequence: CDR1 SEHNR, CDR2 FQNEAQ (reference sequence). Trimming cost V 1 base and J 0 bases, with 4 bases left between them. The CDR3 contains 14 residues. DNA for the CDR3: TGTGCCAGCAGCTTAGGCTATAGCAATCAGCCCCAGCATTTT. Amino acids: CASSLGYSNQPQHF. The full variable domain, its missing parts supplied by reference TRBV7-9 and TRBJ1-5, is DTGVSQNPRHKITKRGQNVTFRCDPISEHNRLYWYRQTLGQGPEFLTYFQNEAQLEKSRLLSDRFSAERPKGSFSTLEIQRTEQGDSAMYLCASSLGYSNQPQHFGDGTRLSIL.

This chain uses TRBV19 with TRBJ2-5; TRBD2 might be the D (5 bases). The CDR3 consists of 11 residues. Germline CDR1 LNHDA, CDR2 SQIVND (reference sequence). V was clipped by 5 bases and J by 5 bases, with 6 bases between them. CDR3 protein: CASSSGETQYF. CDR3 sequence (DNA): TGTGCCAGTAGTTCGGGGGAGACCCAGTACTTC.

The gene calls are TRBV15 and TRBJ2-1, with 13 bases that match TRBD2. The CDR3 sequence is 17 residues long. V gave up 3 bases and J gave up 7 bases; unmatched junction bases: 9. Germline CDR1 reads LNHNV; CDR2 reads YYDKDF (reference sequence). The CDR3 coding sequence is TGTGCCACCAGCAGGGGACTAGCGGGGAGGGAGACTAATGAGCAGTTCTTC. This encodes CATSRGLAGRETNEQFF.

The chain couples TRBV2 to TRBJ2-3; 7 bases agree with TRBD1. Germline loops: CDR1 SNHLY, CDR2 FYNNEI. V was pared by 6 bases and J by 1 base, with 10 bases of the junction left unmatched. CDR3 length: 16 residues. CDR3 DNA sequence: TGTGCCAGCAGATTAGATAGGCAGGGGGGCACAGATACGCAGTATTTT. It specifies CASRLDRQGGTDTQYF.

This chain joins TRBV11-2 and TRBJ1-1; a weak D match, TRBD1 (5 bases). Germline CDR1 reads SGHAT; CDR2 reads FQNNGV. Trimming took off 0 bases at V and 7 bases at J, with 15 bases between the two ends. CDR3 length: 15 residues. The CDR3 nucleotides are TGTGCCAGCAGCTTAGAAAGGGGAACTCCCAATGAAGCTTTCTTT. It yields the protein CASSLERGTPNEAFF.

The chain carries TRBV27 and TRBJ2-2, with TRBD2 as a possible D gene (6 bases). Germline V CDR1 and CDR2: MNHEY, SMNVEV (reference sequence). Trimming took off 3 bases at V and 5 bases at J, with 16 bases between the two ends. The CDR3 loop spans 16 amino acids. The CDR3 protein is CASSFIAGMGTGELFF. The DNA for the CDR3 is TGTGCCAGCAGTTTCATTGCGGGAATGGGAACCGGGGAGCTGTTTTTT.